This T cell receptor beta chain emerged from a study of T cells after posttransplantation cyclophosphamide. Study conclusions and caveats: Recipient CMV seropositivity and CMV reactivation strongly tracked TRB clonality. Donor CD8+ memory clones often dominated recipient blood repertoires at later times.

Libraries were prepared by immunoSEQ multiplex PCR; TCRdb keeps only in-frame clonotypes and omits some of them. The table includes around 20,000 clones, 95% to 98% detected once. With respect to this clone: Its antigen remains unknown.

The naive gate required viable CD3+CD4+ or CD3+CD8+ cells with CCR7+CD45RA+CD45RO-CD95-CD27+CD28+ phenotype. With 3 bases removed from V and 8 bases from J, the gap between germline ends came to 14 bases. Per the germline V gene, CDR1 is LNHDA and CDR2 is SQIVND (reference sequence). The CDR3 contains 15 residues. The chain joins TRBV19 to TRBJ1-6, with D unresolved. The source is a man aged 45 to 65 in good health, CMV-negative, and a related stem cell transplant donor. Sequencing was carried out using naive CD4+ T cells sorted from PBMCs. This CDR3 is CASSIFWAQYSPLHF. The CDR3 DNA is TGTGCCAGTAGTATCTTTTGGGCGCAATATTCACCCCTCCACTTT.